This T cell receptor (beta chain) appears in the sequencing data of a study of early T cells in non-severe SARS-CoV-2 infection (dated by TCRdb to the early 2020s). For the wider study: Because TCR sequencing relied on bulk RNA taken from unsorted whole blood, pairing of alpha and beta chains was not possible.

Study-wide conclusions, independent of this receptor: VDJdb matching was skewed toward anti-spike CD8 responses and likely underestimated virus-specific expansions by missing private and CD4 specificities.

Set within a cohort of healthcare workers in London, UK, this nested case-control study involved weekly PCR testing of nasopharyngeal swabs along with blood sampling. Healthcare workers were recruited during the week of the UK lockdown, between 23 and 31 March 2020, and followed weekly for up to roughly 15 weeks. This clonotype was observed many times. There is no known antigen for this receptor. There are no base qualities to consult, and no much larger clone falls within one base. The library was produced with 5' RACE. Instrument on record: NextSeq 500. The TCR library protocol attached unique molecular identifiers to individual cDNA molecules to correct for sequencing error and PCR bias. Both TCR alpha and beta chains were sequenced, and tight co-correlation was observed between alpha and beta sequence abundances in each sample. Processing in the source paper ran as follows. Decombinator V4 was used to perform V gene, J gene and CDR3 annotation of TCR sequences. TCRs were defined as expanded if a significant change between any two time points was detected under a Poisson model with p below 0.0001. TCR abundances were normalised to the total number of TCRs sequenced per sample and were expressed as counts per million. TRAV1-2 paired with TRAJ12, TRAJ20 or TRAJ33 defined MAIT TCRs, while TRAV10 paired with TRAJ18 defined iNKT TCRs. VDJdb, accessed 1 November 2021, was searched for CMV, EBV and SARS-CoV-2 annotated TCRs, excluding TCRs annotated for multiple antigens. TCRdb took the public reads, trimmed them with fastp at Q25, ran MiXCR for clone calling and kept in-frame beta chains. Entries are consolidated by CDR3 protein sequence, retaining the most common genes and DNA. For this entry, the V and J calls and clone size follow TCRdb and not the study's own pipeline. A total of 55,000 to 65,000 distinct CDR3 sequences appear in this sample, 8.5% to 10% of them only once. The top ten constitute 8.5% to 9% of the sample.

V is reduced by 0 bases and J by 1 base, leaving a spacing of 9 bases between them. CDR1 and CDR2, looked up from the germline V gene, are MNHEY and SVGAGI. The CDR3 numbers 15 residues from cysteine through phenylalanine. Just CDR3 DNA is preserved here, 45 bases in frame from base 1. The chain links TRBV6-5 with TRBJ1-1; the D gene cannot be resolved reliably. Sample: whole blood. The sequence came from an adult who was a healthcare worker with PCR-confirmed SARS-CoV-2 infection or an uninfected control (not recorded which). The CDR3 corresponds to CASSYSNLPNTEAFF. The bases are TGTGCCAGCAGTTACTCGAACCTTCCGAACACTGAAGCTTTCTTT.